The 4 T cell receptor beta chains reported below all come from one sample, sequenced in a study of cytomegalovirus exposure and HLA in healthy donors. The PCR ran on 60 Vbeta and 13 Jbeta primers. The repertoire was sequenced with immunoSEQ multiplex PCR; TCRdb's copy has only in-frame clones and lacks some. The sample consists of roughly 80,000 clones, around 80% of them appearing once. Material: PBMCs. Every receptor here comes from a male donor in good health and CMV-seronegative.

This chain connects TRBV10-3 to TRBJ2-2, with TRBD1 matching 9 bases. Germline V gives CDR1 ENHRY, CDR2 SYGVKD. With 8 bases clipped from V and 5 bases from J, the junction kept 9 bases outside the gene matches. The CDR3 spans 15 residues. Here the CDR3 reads CAIRSGTGSTGELFF. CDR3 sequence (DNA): TGTGCCATCCGCTCCGGGACAGGGTCAACCGGGGAGCTGTTTTTT.

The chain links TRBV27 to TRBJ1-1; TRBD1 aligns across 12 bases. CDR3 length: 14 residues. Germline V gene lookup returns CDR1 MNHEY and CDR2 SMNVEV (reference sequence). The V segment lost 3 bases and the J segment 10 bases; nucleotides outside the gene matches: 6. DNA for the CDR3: TGTGCCAGCAGTTTGGGAGGGACAGGGGGCCGAGCTTTCTTT. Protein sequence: CASSLGGTGGRAFF.

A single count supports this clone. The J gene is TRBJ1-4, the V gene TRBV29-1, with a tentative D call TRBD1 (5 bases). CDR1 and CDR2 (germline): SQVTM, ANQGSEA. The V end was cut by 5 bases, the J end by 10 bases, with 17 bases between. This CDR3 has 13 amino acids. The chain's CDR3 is CSVFARVTGKLFF. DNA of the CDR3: TGCAGCGTTTTTGCCAGGGTAACCGGAAAACTGTTTTTT.

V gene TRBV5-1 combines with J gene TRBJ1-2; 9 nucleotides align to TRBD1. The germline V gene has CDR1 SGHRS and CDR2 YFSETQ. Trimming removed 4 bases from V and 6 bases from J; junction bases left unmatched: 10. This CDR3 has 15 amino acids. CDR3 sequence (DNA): TGCGCCAGCAGCCCACCGGGACAGGGTTTCGATGGCTACACCTTC. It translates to CASSPPGQGFDGYTF. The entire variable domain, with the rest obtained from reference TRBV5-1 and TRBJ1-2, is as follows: KAGVTQTPRYLIKTRGQQVTLSCSPISGHRSVSWYQQTPGQGLQFLFEYFSETQRNKGNFPGRFSGRQFSNSRSEMNVSTLELGDSALYLCASSPPGQGFDGYTFGSGTRLTVV.